This T cell receptor beta chain was sequenced in a study of blood T cell repertoires in COVID-19. Whole-study context: Samples came from the United States, Italy and Spain, spanning acute and convalescent COVID-19. The analysed material was cDNA or gDNA that came from T cells, B-cell-depleted T cells, or PBMCs.

Methods used by the authors: Counts of nucleated cells, estimated from reference gene primer amplification, were obtained. Assay used: immunoSEQ multiplex PCR; TCRdb lists only in-frame clones, some missing. D and trimming were read from the DNA, whereas the V and J calls and clone size are those reported in that table. In the table there are tens of thousands of clones, roughly 85% of which are singletons. The germline V gene has CDR1 SGHTA and CDR2 FQGNSA. Between the trimmed V and J ends, which lost 5 bases and 1 base, there was a span of 17 bases. The CDR3 covers 16 residues. This clonotype was sampled from a human donor in a cohort sampled during active COVID-19. The chain employs TRBV7-2 and TRBJ1-1; D remains unclear. Material for sequencing was peripheral blood. CDR3 residues: CASSPQHWAQNTEAFF. The CDR3 DNA sequence: TGTGCCAGCAGCCCCCAACATTGGGCTCAGAACACTGAAGCTTTCTTT.